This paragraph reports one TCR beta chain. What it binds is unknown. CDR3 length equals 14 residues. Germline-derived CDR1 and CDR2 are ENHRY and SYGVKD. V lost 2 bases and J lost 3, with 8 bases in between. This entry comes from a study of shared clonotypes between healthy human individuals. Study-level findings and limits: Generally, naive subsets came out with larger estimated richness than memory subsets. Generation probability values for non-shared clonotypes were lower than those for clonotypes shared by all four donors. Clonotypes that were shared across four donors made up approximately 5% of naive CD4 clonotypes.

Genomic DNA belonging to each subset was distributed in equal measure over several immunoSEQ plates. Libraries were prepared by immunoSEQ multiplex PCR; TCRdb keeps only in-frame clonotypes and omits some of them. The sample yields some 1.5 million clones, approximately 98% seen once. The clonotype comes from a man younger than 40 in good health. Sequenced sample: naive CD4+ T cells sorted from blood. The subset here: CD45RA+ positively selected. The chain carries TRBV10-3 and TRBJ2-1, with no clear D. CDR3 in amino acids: CAISERNSYNEQFF. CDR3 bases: TGTGCCATCAGTGAGAGGAACAGCTACAATGAGCAGTTCTTC.